This T cell receptor beta chain was captured in a study of blood T cell repertoires in COVID-19. Looking at the study overall: Donors in the United States, Italy and Spain gave samples during acute or convalescent COVID-19. PBMCs, B-cell-depleted T cells, or T cells provided the cDNA or gDNA that made up the material.

Germline V gives CDR1 LNHNV, CDR2 YYDKDF (reference sequence). The V end lost 2 bases, the J end lost 4 bases, and 14 bases lay between the germline ends. The CDR3 has 15 amino acids. Original analysis: Amplification with reference gene primers provided the estimates of nucleated cell counts. Some clones are missing from TCRdb's copy, which holds only in-frame ones; the method was immunoSEQ multiplex PCR. That table is the source of V, J and clone size, and D and trimming were worked out from the DNA. The data show approximately 230,000 clones, with 85% to 90% seen just once and more than 1.2% held by the top ten. This clone has a single count.

The chain carries TRBV15 and TRBJ2-5; TRBD1 might be the D (6 bases). Material for sequencing was peripheral blood. The sequence was obtained from an elderly man with acute or convalescent COVID-19. CDR3 loop: CATSRLTQGGETQYF. DNA of the CDR3: TGTGCCACCAGCAGACTAACTCAAGGGGGAGAGACCCAGTACTTC. Using reference TRBV15 and TRBJ2-5 for the parts outside the CDR3, the full variable domain is DAMVIQNPRYQVTQFGKPVTLSCSQTLNHNVMYWYQQKSSQAPKLLFHYYDKDFNNEADTPDNFQSRRPNTSFCFLDIRSPGLGDTAMYLCATSRLTQGGETQYFGPGTRLLVL.